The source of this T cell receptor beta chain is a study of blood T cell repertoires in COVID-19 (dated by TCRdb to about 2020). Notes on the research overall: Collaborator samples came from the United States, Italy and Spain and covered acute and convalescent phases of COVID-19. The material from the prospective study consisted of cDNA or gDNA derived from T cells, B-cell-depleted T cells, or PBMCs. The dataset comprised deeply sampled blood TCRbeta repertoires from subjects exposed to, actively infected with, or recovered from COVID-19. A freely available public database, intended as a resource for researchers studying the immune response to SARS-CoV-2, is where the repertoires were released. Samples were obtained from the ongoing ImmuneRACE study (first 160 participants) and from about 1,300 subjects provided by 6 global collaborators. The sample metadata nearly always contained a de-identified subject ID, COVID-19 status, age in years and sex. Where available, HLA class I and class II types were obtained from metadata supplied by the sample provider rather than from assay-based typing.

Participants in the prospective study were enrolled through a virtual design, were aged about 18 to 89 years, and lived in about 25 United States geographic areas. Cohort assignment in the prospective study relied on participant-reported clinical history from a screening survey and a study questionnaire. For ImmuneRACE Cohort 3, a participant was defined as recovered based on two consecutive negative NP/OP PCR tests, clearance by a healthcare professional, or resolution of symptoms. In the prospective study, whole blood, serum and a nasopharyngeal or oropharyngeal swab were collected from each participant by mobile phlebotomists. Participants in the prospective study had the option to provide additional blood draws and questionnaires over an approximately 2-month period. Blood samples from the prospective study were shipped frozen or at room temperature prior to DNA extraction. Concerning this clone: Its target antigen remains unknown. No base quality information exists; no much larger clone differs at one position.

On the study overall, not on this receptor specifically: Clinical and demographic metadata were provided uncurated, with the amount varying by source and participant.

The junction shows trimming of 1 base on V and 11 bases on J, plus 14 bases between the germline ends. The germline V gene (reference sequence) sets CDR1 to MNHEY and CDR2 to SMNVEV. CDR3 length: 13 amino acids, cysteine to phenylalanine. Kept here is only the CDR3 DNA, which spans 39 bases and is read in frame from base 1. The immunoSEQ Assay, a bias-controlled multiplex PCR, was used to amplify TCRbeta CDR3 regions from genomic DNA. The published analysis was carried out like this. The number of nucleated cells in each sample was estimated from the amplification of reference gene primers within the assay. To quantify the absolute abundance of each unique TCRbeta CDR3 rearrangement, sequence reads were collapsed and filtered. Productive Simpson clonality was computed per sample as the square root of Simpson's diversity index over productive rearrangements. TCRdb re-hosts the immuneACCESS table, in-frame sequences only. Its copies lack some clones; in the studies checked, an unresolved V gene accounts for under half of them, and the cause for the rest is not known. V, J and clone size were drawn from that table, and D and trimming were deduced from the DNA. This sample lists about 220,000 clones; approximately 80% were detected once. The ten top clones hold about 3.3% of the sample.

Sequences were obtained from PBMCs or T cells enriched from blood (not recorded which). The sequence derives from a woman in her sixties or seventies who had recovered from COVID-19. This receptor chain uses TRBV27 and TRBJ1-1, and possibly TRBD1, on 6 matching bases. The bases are TGTGCCAGCAGTTTATTGGGGGCAGAAAGTGCTTTCTTT. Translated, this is CASSLLGAESAFF.